This TCR beta chain was identified during a study of T cell responses to AZD1222 COVID-19 vaccine. General study points: The donor cohort was predominantly white British with a female majority, and clonal diversity may have been underestimated.

On this clone itself: Its antigen is as yet unknown.

The CDR3 is 14 amino acids. Trimming cost V 1 base and J 6 bases, with 8 bases left between them. Germline V gene data show CDR1 as SGDLS and CDR2 as YYNGEE. TCRdb's table, derived via immunoSEQ multiplex PCR, lists solely in-frame clones and lacks some. The sample lists about 150,000 clones; about 87% were seen once. The chain carries TRBV9 and TRBJ1-6; no clear D. The sequencing here drew on peripheral blood, taken on day 0 of MenACWY control vaccination. The source of this sequence is an adult in good health. CDR3 coding DNA: TGTGCCAGCAGCGTAATACACGGTAATTCACCCCTCCACTTT. It codes for CASSVIHGNSPLHF.